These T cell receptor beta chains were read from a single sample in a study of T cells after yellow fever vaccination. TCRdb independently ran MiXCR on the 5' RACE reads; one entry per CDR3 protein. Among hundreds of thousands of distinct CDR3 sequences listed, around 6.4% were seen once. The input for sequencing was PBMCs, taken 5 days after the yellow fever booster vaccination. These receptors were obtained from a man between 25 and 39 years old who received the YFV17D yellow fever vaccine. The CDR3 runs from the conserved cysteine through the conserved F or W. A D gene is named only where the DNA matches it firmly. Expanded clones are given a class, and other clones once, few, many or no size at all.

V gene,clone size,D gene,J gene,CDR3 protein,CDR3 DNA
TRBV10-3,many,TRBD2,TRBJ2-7,CAISEGTSGSSYEQYF,TGTGCCATCAGTGAGGGGACTAGCGGGAGTAGCTACGAGCAGTACTTC
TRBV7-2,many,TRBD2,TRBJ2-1,CASSTGTSEYNEQFF,TGTGCCAGCAGTACCGGGACTAGCGAGTACAATGAGCAGTTCTTC
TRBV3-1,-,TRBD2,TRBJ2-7,CASTLTSGFVYEQYF,TGTGCCAGCACCCTTACTAGCGGATTTGTCTACGAGCAGTACTTC
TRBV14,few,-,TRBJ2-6,CASSRAGIGANVLTF,TGTGCCAGCAGCCGTGCGGGCATTGGGGCCAACGTCCTGACTTTC
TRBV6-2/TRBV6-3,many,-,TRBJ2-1,CAIRTGLRDEQFF,TGTGCCATTCGGACGGGATTGAGAGATGAGCAGTTCTTC
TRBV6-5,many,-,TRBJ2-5,CASSYSDNQETQYF,TGTGCCAGCAGTTACTCGGACAACCAAGAGACCCAGTACTTC
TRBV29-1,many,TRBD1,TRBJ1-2,CSVGQGADNYGYTF,TGCAGCGTGGGACAGGGGGCGGATAACTATGGCTACACCTTC
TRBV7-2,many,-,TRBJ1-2,CASSLARGVEGYTF,TGTGCCAGCAGCTTAGCGCGGGGAGTTGAGGGCTACACCTTC
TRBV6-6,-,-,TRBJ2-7,CASSVQVSYEQYF,TGTGCCAGCAGTGTACAGGTCTCCTACGAGCAGTACTTC
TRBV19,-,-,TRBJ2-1,CASASRDSYNEQFF,TGTGCCAGTGCTTCGCGGGATTCATACAATGAGCAGTTCTTC
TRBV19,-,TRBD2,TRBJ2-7,CASSMASGSYEQYF,TGTGCCAGTAGTATGGCTAGCGGGAGCTACGAGCAGTACTTC
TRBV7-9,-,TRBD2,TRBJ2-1,CASSLYEVAGGF,TGTGCCAGCAGCTTATATGAGGTGGCGGGAGGGTTC
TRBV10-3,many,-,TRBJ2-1,CAITPDNLDDNEQFF,TGTGCCATCACCCCTGATAATTTGGATGACAATGAGCAGTTCTTC
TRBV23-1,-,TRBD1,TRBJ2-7,CASSPRDRGFYEQYF,TGCGCCAGCAGTCCACGGGACAGGGGTTTCTACGAGCAGTACTTC
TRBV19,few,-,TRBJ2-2,CASSIVPQGLGPGELFF,TGTGCCAGTAGTATAGTCCCACAGGGTCTTGGACCCGGGGAGCTGTTTTTT
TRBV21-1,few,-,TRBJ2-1,CASSKGRLRGRASYNEQFF,TGTGCCAGCAGCAAAGGTCGGCTTCGGGGGAGGGCCTCCTACAATGAGCAGTTCTTC
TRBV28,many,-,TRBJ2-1,CASSLVRRAIGNEQFF,TGTGCCAGCAGTTTAGTAAGGAGGGCCATTGGCAATGAGCAGTTCTTC
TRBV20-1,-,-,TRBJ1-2,CSAGIQGNYGYTF,TGCAGTGCTGGGATACAGGGAAACTATGGCTACACCTTC
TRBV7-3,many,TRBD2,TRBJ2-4,CASSLRLAGGPNIQYF,TGTGCCAGCAGCTTAAGACTAGCGGGAGGGCCCAACATTCAGTACTTC
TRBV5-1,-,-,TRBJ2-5,CASRRQGGGQETQYF,TGCGCCAGCAGAAGACAGGGAGGGGGTCAAGAGACCCAGTACTTC
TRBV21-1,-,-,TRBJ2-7,CASSGGLSITVEQYF,TGTGCCAGCAGCGGGGGACTTTCTATAACGGTGGAGCAGTACTTC
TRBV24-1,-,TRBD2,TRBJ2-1,CATSDTGLKNNEQFF,TGTGCCACCAGTGACACGGGACTAAAAAACAATGAGCAGTTCTTC
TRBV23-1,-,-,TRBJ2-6,CARPQAIQSGANVLTF,TGCGCCAGGCCACAGGCCATACAGTCTGGGGCCAACGTCCTGACTTTC